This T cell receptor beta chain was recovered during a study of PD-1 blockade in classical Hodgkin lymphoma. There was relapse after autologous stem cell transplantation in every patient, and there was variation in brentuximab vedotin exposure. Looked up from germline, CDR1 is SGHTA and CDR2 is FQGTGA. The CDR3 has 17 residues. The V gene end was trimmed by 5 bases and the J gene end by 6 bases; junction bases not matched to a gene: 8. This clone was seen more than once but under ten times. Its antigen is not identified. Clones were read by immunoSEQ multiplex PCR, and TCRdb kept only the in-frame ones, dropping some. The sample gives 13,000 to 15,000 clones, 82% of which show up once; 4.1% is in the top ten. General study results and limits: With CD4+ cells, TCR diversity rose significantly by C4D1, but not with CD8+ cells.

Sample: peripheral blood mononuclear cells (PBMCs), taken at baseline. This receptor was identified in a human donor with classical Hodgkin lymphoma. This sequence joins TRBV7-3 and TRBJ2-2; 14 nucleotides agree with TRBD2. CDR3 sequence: CASSKPGLAGEAGELFF. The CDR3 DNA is TGTGCCAGCAGCAAACCGGGACTAGCGGGAGAGGCCGGGGAGCTGTTTTTT.